The subject of this entry is one T cell receptor (beta chain). The data belong to a study of blood T cell repertoires in COVID-19. Study-level information: The United States, Italy and Spain provided the acute and convalescent COVID-19 samples. Sample material is recorded as cDNA or gDNA derived from T cells, B-cell-depleted T cells, or PBMCs.

In the original processing: Amplification of reference gene primers provided the estimated nucleated cell counts. Profiling relied on immunoSEQ multiplex PCR, and the TCRdb table lists in-frame clones only, not all of them. V, J and clone size are those of that table, while D and trimming were read from the DNA. The sample lists some 150,000 clones, approximately 82% occurring once. V shed 8 bases, J shed 5 bases, and the junction held 9 bases outside the gene matches. CDR3 length equals 13 residues. Germline V gives CDR1 MNHEY, CDR2 SVGAGI. The sample taken for sequencing was peripheral blood. The receptor was derived from a woman aged 45-59 years in a cohort sampled during active or convalescent COVID-19. This chain connects TRBV6-5 to TRBJ2-7; 7 bases align to TRBD1. The CDR3 DNA reads TGTGCCAGCTCCCGGCAGGGGGACCACGAGCAGTACTTC. This encodes CASSRQGDHEQYF.